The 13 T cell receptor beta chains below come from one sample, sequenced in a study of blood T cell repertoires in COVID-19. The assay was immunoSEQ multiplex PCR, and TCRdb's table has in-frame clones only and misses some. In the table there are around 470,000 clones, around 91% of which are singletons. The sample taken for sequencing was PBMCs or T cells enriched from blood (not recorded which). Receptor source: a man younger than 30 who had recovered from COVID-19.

CDR3 sequence (DNA): TGTGCCAGCAGCTTGAACTGGGACAGGGGTAGGACAGATACGCAGTATTTT. As protein: CASSLNWDRGRTDTQYF. The chain carries TRBV7-9 and TRBJ2-3, with 10 bases matching TRBD1. The germline V gene has CDR1 SEHNR and CDR2 FQNEAQ (reference sequence). J was trimmed by 3 bases and V by 3 bases; bases with no gene match: 9. There are 17 residues in the CDR3.

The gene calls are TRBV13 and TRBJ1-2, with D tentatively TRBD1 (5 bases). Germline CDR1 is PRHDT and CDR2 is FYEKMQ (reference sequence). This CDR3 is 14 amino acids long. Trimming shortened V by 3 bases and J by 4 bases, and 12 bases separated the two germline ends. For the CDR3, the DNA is TGTGCCAGCAGCTTCAGGGCGGGGGGCTATGGCTACACCTTC. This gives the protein CASSFRAGGYGYTF.

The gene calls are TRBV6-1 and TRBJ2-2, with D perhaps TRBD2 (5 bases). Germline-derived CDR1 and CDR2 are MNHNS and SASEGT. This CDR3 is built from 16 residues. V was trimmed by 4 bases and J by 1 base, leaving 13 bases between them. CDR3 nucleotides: TGTGCCAGCAGTGTGGAGGTCAGCAAGAACACCGGGGAGCTGTTTTTT. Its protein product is CASSVEVSKNTGELFF.

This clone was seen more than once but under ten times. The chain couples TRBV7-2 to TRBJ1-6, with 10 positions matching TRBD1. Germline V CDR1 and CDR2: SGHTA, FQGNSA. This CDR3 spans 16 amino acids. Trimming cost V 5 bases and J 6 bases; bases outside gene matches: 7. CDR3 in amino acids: CASSIGTGVANSPLHF. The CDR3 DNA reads TGTGCCAGCAGCATCGGGACAGGGGTGGCTAATTCACCCCTCCACTTT.

CDR3 protein: CASSPSSYNEQFF. The CDR3 coding sequence is TGTGCCAGCAGCCCCAGCTCCTACAATGAGCAGTTCTTC. This chain uses TRBV7-3 with TRBJ2-1; D remains unclear. V was cut by 5 bases and J by 0 bases, with 5 bases left in between. In germline, CDR1 is SGHTA, CDR2 FQGTGA. The CDR3 spans 13 residues. The full variable domain, its missing parts supplied by reference TRBV7-3 and TRBJ2-1, is GAGVSQTPSNKVTEKGKYVELRCDPISGHTALYWYRQSLGQGPEFLIYFQGTGAADDSGLPNDRFFAVRPEGSVSTLKIQRTERGDSAVYLCASSPSSYNEQFFGPGTRLTVL.

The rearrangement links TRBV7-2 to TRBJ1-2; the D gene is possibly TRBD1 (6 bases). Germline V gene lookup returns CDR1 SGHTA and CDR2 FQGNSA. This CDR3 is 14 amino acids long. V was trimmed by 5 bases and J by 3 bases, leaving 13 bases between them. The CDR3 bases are TGTGCCAGCAGCCAACAGGGCTTTTACTATGGCTACACCTTC. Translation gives CASSQQGFYYGYTF.

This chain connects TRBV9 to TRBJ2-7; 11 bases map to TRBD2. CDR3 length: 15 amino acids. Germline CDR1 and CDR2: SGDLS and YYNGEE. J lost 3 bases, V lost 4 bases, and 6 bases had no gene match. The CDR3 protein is CASSPRTSGFYEQYF. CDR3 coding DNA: TGTGCCAGCAGCCCCCGGACTAGCGGGTTCTACGAGCAGTACTTC.

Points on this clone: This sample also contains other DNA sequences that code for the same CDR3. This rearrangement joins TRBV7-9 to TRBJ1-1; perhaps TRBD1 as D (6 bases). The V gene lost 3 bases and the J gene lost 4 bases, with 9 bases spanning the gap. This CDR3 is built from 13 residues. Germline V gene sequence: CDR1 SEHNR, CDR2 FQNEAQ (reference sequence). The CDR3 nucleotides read TGTGCCAGCAGCTTGGGAGGGGGCACTGAAGCTTTCTTT. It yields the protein CASSLGGGTEAFF.

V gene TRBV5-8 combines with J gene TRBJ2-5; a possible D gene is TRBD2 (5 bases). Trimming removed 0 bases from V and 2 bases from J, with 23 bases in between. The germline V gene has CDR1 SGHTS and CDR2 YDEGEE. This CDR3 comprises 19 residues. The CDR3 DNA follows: TGTGCCAGCAGCTTGGGAGCCGTCGGTAGCAGGAGGCATCAAGAGACCCAGTACTTC. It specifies CASSLGAVGSRRHQETQYF.

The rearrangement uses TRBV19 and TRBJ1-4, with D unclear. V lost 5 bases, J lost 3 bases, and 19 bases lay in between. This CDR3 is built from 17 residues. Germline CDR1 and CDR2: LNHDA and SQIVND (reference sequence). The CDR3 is CASSVVGLVGANEKLFF. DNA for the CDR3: TGTGCCAGTAGTGTAGTAGGACTAGTGGGAGCTAATGAAAAACTGTTTTTT.

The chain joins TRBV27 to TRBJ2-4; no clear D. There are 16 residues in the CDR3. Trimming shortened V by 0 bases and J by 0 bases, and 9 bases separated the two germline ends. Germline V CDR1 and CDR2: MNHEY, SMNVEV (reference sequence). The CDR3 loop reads CASSLSPRLAKNIQYF. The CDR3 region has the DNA TGTGCCAGCAGTTTATCCCCGAGATTAGCCAAAAACATTCAGTACTTC.

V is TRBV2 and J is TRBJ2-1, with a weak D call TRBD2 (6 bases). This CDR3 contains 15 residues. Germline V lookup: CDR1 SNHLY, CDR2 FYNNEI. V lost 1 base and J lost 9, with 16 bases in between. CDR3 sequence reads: CASSEEGGGVGEQFF. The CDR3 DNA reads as TGTGCCAGCAGTGAAGAGGGAGGCGGCGTCGGTGAGCAGTTCTTC. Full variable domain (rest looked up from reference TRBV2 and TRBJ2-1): EPEVTQTPSHQVTQMGQEVILRCVPISNHLYFYWYRQILGQKVEFLVSFYNNEISEKSEIFDDQFSVERPDGSNFTLKIRSTKLEDSAMYFCASSEEGGGVGEQFFGPGTRLTVL.

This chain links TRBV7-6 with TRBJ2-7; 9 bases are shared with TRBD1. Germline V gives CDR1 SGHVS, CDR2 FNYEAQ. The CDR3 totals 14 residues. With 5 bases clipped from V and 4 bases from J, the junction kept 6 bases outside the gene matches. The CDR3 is CASSPGQGVYEQYF. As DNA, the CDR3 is TGTGCCAGCAGCCCGGGACAGGGCGTGTACGAGCAGTACTTC.